This T cell receptor beta chain derives from a study of T-cell memory formation after mild COVID-19. 5'RACE, which relied on constant-segment primers, yielded TCR alpha and TCR beta cDNA libraries carrying sample barcodes and UMIs. One entry per CDR3 protein, called by TCRdb with MiXCR from the 5' RACE reads. Among fewer than 350,000 distinct CDR3 sequences, more than 15% were seen once, and the ten largest hold about 20%. Unmatched junction bases numbered 10, after V lost 4 bases and J lost 10 bases. The germline V gene encodes CDR1 SGHNT and CDR2 YYREEE (reference sequence). The CDR3 is 14 amino acids.

The sample was PBMCs or a T cell subset sorted from them (not recorded which). The gene calls are TRBV5-4 and TRBJ2-3; TRBD2 aligns across 9 bases. The receptor comes from a man aged 18 to 30 who had mild COVID-19 (a few samples of this study predate the infection). Cell type and time point are not known. The CDR3 nucleotides read TGTGCCAGCAGCACCGGGACTAGCCCCGAGGCGCAGTATTTT. Its protein is CASSTGTSPEAQYF.